This T cell receptor beta chain was identified in a study of blood T cell repertoires in COVID-19. Study information: PBMCs, B-cell-depleted T cells, or T cells provided the cDNA or gDNA that made up the material.

The CDR3 extends over 16 amino acids. In germline, CDR1 is LNHDA, CDR2 SQIVND (reference sequence). Trimming removed 7 bases from V and 2 bases from J; junction bases left unmatched: 12. It was during active infection that Seattle patients were enrolled and then longitudinally followed. How the authors handled the data: Researchers report that nucleated cell counts were estimated from reference gene primer amplification. Generated by immunoSEQ multiplex PCR, the TCRdb table keeps only in-frame clones and is missing some. From that table come the V and J calls and clone size; the DNA was used to work out D and trimming. Of 250,000 to 350,000 clones in the sample, 90% are singletons; the top ten hold roughly 5.9%.

Sequencing was performed on peripheral blood. This clonotype was sampled from a woman between 45 and 60 years old with COVID-19, enrolled during active disease. The rearrangement joins TRBV19 to TRBJ1-2; 8 nucleotides line up with TRBD1. The CDR3 DNA reads TGTGCCAGTACAGAGACAGGGGCATTGACCAACTATGGCTACACCTTC. Its protein product is CASTETGALTNYGYTF.